This T cell receptor beta chain comes out of a study of shared clonotypes between healthy human individuals. Study-level results: Several donors had around 5% of their naive CD4 clonotypes in common.

Using immunoSEQ multiplex PCR, the repertoire was profiled, and TCRdb retains in-frame clones only, with some absent. The data contain roughly 1,500,000 clones, approximately 98% of them singletons. The authors divided CD4+ cells into CD45RA+ naive and CD45RA-negative memory subsets. The trim removed 5 bases at V and 3 bases at J, leaving 21 bases unmatched. Germline assignment: CDR1 SNHLY and CDR2 FYNNEI. The CDR3 spans 20 residues. As concerns this clone: Its antigen is unknown.

Sample: naive CD4+ T cells sorted from blood. Subset described: CD45RA+ positively selected. This clonotype originated in a man aged 25 to 40 in good health. The chain couples TRBV2 to TRBJ1-1, with 10 positions matching TRBD1. The CDR3 protein is CASSRRSGQGFSSGDTEAFF. CDR3 nucleotides: TGTGCCAGCAGTCGCCGGTCGGGACAGGGGTTTTCTTCCGGGGACACTGAAGCTTTCTTT. The entire variable domain, with the rest obtained from reference TRBV2 and TRBJ1-1, is as follows: EPEVTQTPSHQVTQMGQEVILRCVPISNHLYFYWYRQILGQKVEFLVSFYNNEISEKSEIFDDQFSVERPDGSNFTLKIRSTKLEDSAMYFCASSRRSGQGFSSGDTEAFFGQGTRLTVV.